This T cell receptor beta chain was profiled in a study of blood T cell repertoires in COVID-19 (dated by TCRdb to the early 2020s). With regard to the full study: The collaborator samples originated in the United States, Italy and Spain and spanned the acute and convalescent phases of COVID-19. Samples were obtained from the ongoing ImmuneRACE study (first 160 participants) and from 1,200 or so subjects provided by 6 global collaborators. Where HLA class I and class II types were available, the types were taken from metadata supplied by the sample provider, not from assay-based typing. Nearly every sample came with metadata listing a de-identified subject ID, COVID-19 status, age in years and sex. The material from the prospective study consisted of cDNA or gDNA derived from T cells, B-cell-depleted T cells, or PBMCs. The repertoires were made available in a free public database intended to serve as a resource for research on the immune response to SARS-CoV-2. Deeply sampled blood TCRbeta repertoires from subjects exposed to, actively infected with, or recovered from COVID-19 were included in the dataset. The paper as a whole reports these results and caveats: The amount of clinical and demographic metadata varied by source and participant and was provided uncurated.

The collaborating institutions used their own protocols to collect whole blood in K2EDTA tubes. For TCRbeta analysis, collaborators shipped samples in one of three forms: frozen whole blood, isolated PBMCs, or DNA extracted from either of those sample types. As encoded in the germline V gene (reference sequence), CDR1 is DFQATT while CDR2 is SNEGSKA. Including cysteine and phenylalanine, the CDR3 has 11 amino acids. Left in the record is the CDR3 DNA by itself, 33 bases read in frame from the first base. Cut back by 6 bases and 1 base, the V and J ends lie 6 bases apart. With regard to this clone: What this receptor recognizes is not known. Base-call qualities are not available, and no considerably larger clone is one nucleotide away.

TCRbeta CDR3 regions were amplified from genomic DNA using the immunoSEQ Assay, a bias-controlled multiplex PCR. The authors' analysis ran thus. The number of nucleated cells in each sample was estimated by amplification of reference gene primers within the assay. To quantify the absolute abundance of each unique TCRbeta CDR3 rearrangement, sequence reads were collapsed and filtered. For each sample, productive Simpson clonality was calculated as the square root of Simpson's diversity index over productive rearrangements. TCRdb holds this immuneACCESS table with in-frame rearrangements only. Some clones are missing; in checked studies, unresolved V genes explain under half, and the rest has no known cause. For V, J and clone size, that table is used; D and trimming come from the DNA. This sample has roughly 100,000 clones in its table, and 70% to 90% of those were observed once. The ten largest make up 2.1% of the sample.

Rearrangement joined TRBV20-1 to TRBJ1-1; too little of a D gene remains to name it. This clonotype was sampled from a human donor in a cohort sampled during active COVID-19. Sequences were obtained from peripheral blood. For the CDR3, the sequence is CSARENTEAFF. Here is the DNA: TGCAGTGCCCGGGAGAACACTGAAGCTTTCTTT.